Following are 18 T cell receptor beta chains from one sample sequenced in a study of T cells after yellow fever vaccination (dated by TCRdb to about 2019). The label giving this sample's treatment or condition can be read as: live attenuated yellow fever vaccine strain. Receptor libraries were prepared by 5' RACE. TCRdb records Illumina NovaSeq 6000 as the sequencer. TCRdb reprocessing: public reads trimmed at Q25 with fastp, clones called with MiXCR, in-frame beta chains kept. One record per CDR3 amino acid sequence lists the most common genes and DNA. This sample gives a few hundred thousand distinct CDR3 sequences in total; over 4.5% of them show up just once. The top ten hold roughly 3.5% of the sample. The source was CD4+ T cells sorted from PBMCs, collected on the day of the yellow fever booster vaccination. All receptors come from a man younger than 35 who received the YFV17D yellow fever vaccine.

This clonotype was observed at least ten times. CDR3 nucleotides: TGTGCCAGCAGTTACTCGGGGGGTTACAATGAGCAGTTCTTC. The encoded protein is CASSYSGGYNEQFF. The chain combines TRBV6-5 with TRBJ2-1; the D gene is possibly TRBD2 (6 bases). Germline V CDR1 and CDR2: MNHEY, SVGAGI. The CDR3 runs 14 residues. Trimming left V 0 bases short and J 4 bases short, with 7 bases between.

V and J are TRBV5-1 and TRBJ2-1, with a possible D match to TRBD1 (5 bases). V was clipped by 0 bases and J by 0 bases, with 13 bases between them. CDR1 is SGHRS, CDR2 YFSETQ, per germline. This CDR3 contains 17 residues. This CDR3 reads CASSLVAGPSSYNEQFF. CDR3 DNA: TGCGCCAGCAGCTTGGTGGCAGGGCCCAGCTCCTACAATGAGCAGTTCTTC.

This clonotype has more than one count but fewer than ten. This rearrangement joins TRBV29-1 to TRBJ1-1; a possible D gene is TRBD1 (6 bases). Trimming removed 4 bases from V and 1 base from J, with 13 bases in between. The CDR3 runs to 14 residues. The germline CDR1 and CDR2 sequences are SQVTM and ANQGSEA. This CDR3 reads CSVVDWTENTEAFF. The CDR3 coding sequence is TGCAGCGTTGTCGACTGGACAGAGAACACTGAAGCTTTCTTT.

This clonotype has a count of ten or more. The chain employs TRBV4-1 and TRBJ2-1, with 10 bases fitting TRBD1. The CDR3 spans 15 residues. The V gene's germline CDR1 is MGHRA and CDR2 YSYEKL. V gave up 6 bases and J gave up 2 bases; unmatched junction bases: 4. CDR3: CASRTTGGPYNEQFF. In DNA, the CDR3 is TGCGCCAGCAGGACGACAGGGGGCCCCTACAATGAGCAGTTCTTC.

The rearrangement joins TRBV6-2 or TRBV6-3 to TRBJ2-1, with TRBD1 identical over 10 bases. V trimming: 5 bases; J trimming: 15 bases; junction bases outside the gene matches: 10. The CDR3 consists of 13 residues. Per germline, CDR1 MNHEY and CDR2 SVGEGT. The CDR3 is CASSPGTGVPRFF. The CDR3 DNA reads as TGTGCCAGCAGTCCCGGGACAGGGGTCCCGAGGTTCTTC.

This clonotype was counted between two and nine times. This chain links TRBV6-4 with TRBJ2-1; 7 nucleotides match TRBD1. The V segment lost 5 bases and the J segment 3 bases; nucleotides outside the gene matches: 7. CDR1 and CDR2 (germline): MRHNA, SNTAGT. The CDR3 runs to 15 residues. Written as DNA, the CDR3 is TGTGCCAGCAGTACACACAGGGGCGGCTACAATGAGCAGTTCTTC. Translation gives CASSTHRGGYNEQFF.

A few counts support this clonotype. The chain carries TRBV7-9 and TRBJ2-3; D may be TRBD1 or TRBD2 (6 bases each). Trimming left V 5 bases short and J 4 bases short, with 10 bases between. The CDR3 is made up of 13 amino acids. Germline V lookup: CDR1 SEHNR, CDR2 FQNEAQ (reference sequence). The CDR3 sequence: CASSKGEADTQYF. The DNA for the CDR3 is TGTGCCAGCAGCAAGGGGGAGGCAGATACGCAGTATTTT.

This clonotype has only a few counts. The chain couples TRBV19 to TRBJ2-2; the match to TRBD2 covers 10 bases. Per the germline V gene, CDR1 is LNHDA and CDR2 is SQIVND (reference sequence). The V segment lost 7 bases and the J segment 5 bases; nucleotides outside the gene matches: 7. The CDR3 totals 15 residues. CDR3 amino acids: CASNLLAGATGELFF. As DNA, the CDR3 is TGTGCCAGTAACCTCCTAGCGGGGGCAACCGGGGAGCTGTTTTTT. Supplemented by reference TRBV19 and TRBJ2-2, the full variable domain reads DGGITQSPKYLFRKEGQNVTLSCEQNLNHDAMYWYRQDPGQGLRLIYYSQIVNDFQKGDIAEGYSVSREKKESFPLTVTSAQKNPTAFYLCASNLLAGATGELFFGEGSRLTVL.

This clonotype was recorded at least ten times. The gene calls are TRBV5-1 and TRBJ2-5; the D gene could be TRBD1 or TRBD2 (5 bases each). This CDR3 has 15 residues. CDR1 is SGHRS, CDR2 YFSETQ, per germline. V shed 5 bases and J shed 1 base, with 15 bases lying between them. CDR3 bases: TGCGCCAGCAGTTCCGACCCTGGGGGCCAAGAGACCCAGTACTTC. It specifies CASSSDPGGQETQYF.

This clonotype was found many times. V and J are TRBV29-1 and TRBJ1-1, with D hard to call. Looked up from germline, CDR1 is SQVTM and CDR2 is ANQGSEA. The CDR3 is 13 residues long. Trimming stripped 7 bases from V and 11 bases from J, with 23 bases between. The CDR3 protein is CSATNRVSSRAFF. CDR3 nucleotide sequence: TGCAGCGCAACCAACCGGGTCTCTAGTAGGGCTTTCTTT.

This clonotype was counted at least ten times. V and J are TRBV9 and TRBJ2-5; a weak D match, TRBD2 (6 bases). This CDR3 has 14 residues. V lost 0 bases and J 2 bases, leaving 8 bases between the germline ends. Germline V lookup: CDR1 SGDLS, CDR2 YYNGEE. CDR3 in DNA: TGTGCCAGCAGCGTAGCTGGGGGGCAAGAGACCCAGTACTTC. This codes for CASSVAGGQETQYF.

This clonotype was seen repeatedly, ten times or more. V usage is TRBV7-3 and J usage is TRBJ2-7, with D tentatively TRBD2 (5 bases). The CDR3 consists of 17 residues. V lost 7 bases and J lost 0, with 22 bases in between. Germline V lookup: CDR1 SGHTA, CDR2 FQGTGA. The CDR3 region is CASTQEVEISSSYEQYF. In nucleotides, the CDR3 is TGTGCCAGCACCCAGGAGGTGGAGATTTCGAGCTCCTACGAGCAGTACTTC. Complete variable domain (other parts from reference TRBV7-3 and TRBJ2-7): GAGVSQTPSNKVTEKGKYVELRCDPISGHTALYWYRQSLGQGPEFLIYFQGTGAADDSGLPNDRFFAVRPEGSVSTLKIQRTERGDSAVYLCASTQEVEISSSYEQYFGPGTRLTVT.

The chain employs TRBV25-1 and TRBJ2-3, with 7 nucleotides matching TRBD1. The germline V gene encodes CDR1 MGHDK and CDR2 SYGVNS. CDR3 length: 14 amino acids. V gave up 4 bases and J gave up 2 bases; unmatched junction bases: 3. CDR3 nucleotides: TGTGCCAGCAGTGCGACAGGGTCCACAGATACGCAGTATTTT. Its protein is CASSATGSTDTQYF.

The rearrangement joins TRBV20-1 to TRBJ2-1; D is perhaps TRBD2 (6 bases). Germline V gene data show CDR1 as DFQATT and CDR2 as SNEGSKA (reference sequence). The V and J ends lost 6 bases and 6 bases respectively, with 9 bases between them. CDR3 size: 11 residues. The CDR3 loop is CSAGGINEQFF. The CDR3 DNA is TGCAGTGCCGGAGGGATCAATGAGCAGTTCTTC.

The table lists this clonotype with many counts. The J gene is TRBJ2-1, the V gene TRBV29-1; possible D gene TRBD2, 6 bases. The CDR3 is made up of 11 amino acids. The germline gives CDR1 SQVTM, CDR2 ANQGSEA. Trimming left V 7 bases short and J 12 bases short, with 16 bases between. Written as DNA, the CDR3 is TGCAGCGCCCGGAGGGTGGTTGGGCAGTTCTTC. It is translated as CSARRVVGQFF.

This clonotype came up a few times. This chain connects TRBV21-1 to TRBJ1-5; the tabulated D call, TRBD1, remains unverified against the DNA. TRBV21-1 is classified as a pseudogene. This CDR3 comprises 14 residues. The CDR3 protein is CASSETDRVQPQHF. Here the CDR3 DNA reads TGTGCCAGCAGCGAAACGGACAGGGTTCAGCCCCAGCATTTT.

This clonotype was found a few times. CDR3 sequence: CASSAGPAGELFF. The CDR3 nucleotides are TGTGCCAGTTCGGCGGGCCCGGCCGGGGAGCTGTTTTTT. The V and J genes are TRBV19 and TRBJ2-2, with a possible D match to TRBD2 (5 bases). This CDR3 comprises 13 residues. Trimming removed 8 bases from V and 6 bases from J, with 13 bases in between. In germline, CDR1 is LNHDA, CDR2 SQIVND (reference sequence).

This clonotype was seen only a few times. The rearrangement joins TRBV28 to TRBJ2-1; 13 bases agree with TRBD2. The CDR3 loop spans 20 amino acids. Per germline, CDR1 MDHEN and CDR2 SYDVKM. With V trimmed by 3 bases and J by 5 bases, 16 bases remained unmatched. The CDR3 DNA reads TGTGCCAGCAGTTTGGCGGGACTAGCGGGGACCTATGGGTTGAACAATGAGCAGTTCTTC. Protein product: CASSLAGLAGTYGLNNEQFF.